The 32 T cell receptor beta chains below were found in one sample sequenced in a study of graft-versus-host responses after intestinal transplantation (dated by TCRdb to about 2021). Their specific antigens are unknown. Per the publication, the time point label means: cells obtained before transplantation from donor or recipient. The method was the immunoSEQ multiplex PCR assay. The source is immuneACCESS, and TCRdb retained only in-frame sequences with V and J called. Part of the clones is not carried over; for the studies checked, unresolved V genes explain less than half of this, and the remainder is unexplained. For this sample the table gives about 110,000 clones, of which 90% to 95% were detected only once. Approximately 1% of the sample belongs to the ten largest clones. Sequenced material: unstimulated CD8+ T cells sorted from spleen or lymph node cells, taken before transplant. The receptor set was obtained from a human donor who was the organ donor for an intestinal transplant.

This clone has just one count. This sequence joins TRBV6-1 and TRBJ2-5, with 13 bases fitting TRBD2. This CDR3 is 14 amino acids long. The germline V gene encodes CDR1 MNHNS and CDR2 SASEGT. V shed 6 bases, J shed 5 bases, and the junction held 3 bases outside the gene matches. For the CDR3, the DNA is TGTGCCAGCAGGGAGGGACTAGCGGGGGAGACCCAGTACTTC. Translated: CASREGLAGETQYF.

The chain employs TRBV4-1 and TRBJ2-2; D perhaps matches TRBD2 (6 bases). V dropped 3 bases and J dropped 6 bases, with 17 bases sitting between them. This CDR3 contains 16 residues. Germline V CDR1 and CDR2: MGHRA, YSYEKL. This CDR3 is CASSHGPAGTSGELFF. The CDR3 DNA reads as TGCGCCAGCAGCCACGGACCCGCTGGGACTTCCGGGGAGCTGTTTTTT.

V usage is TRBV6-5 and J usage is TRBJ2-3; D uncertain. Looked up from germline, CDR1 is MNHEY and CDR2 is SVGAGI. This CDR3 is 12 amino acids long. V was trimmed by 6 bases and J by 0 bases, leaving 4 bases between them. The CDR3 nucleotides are TGTGCCAGCAGGGACAGCACAGATACGCAGTATTTT. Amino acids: CASRDSTDTQYF.

The CDR3 loop is CASSIWAGVPYNEQFF. The CDR3 coding sequence is TGTGCCAGTAGTATTTGGGCGGGAGTTCCCTACAATGAGCAGTTCTTC. The chain recombines TRBV19 with TRBJ2-1; TRBD2 matches at 7 bases. CDR1 LNHDA and CDR2 SQIVND come from the germline V gene (reference sequence). J was trimmed by 2 bases and V by 3 bases; bases with no gene match: 7. This CDR3 region has 16 residues.

CDR3 in DNA: TGTGCCAGCAGTTGGGGCGGCAACGTCGACACCGGGGAGCTGTTTTTT. This gives the protein CASSWGGNVDTGELFF. The V call is TRBV28, the J call TRBJ2-2, with D possibly TRBD1 on 5 matching bases. V was cut by 4 bases and J by 3 bases, with 15 bases left in between. CDR1 and CDR2 (germline): MDHEN, SYDVKM. This CDR3 region has 16 residues. Full variable domain (missing parts from reference TRBV28 and TRBJ2-2): DVKVTQSSRYLVKRTGEKVFLECVQDMDHENMFWYRQDPGLGLRLIYFSYDVKMKEKGDIPEGYSVSREKKERFSLILESASTNQTSMYLCASSWGGNVDTGELFFGEGSRLTVL.

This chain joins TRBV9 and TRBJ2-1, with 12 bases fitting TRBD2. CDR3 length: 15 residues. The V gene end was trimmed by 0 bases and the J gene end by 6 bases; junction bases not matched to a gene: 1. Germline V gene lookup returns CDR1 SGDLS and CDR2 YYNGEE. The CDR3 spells CASSVGTSGTNEQFF. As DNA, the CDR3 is TGTGCCAGCAGCGTAGGGACTAGCGGGACCAATGAGCAGTTCTTC.

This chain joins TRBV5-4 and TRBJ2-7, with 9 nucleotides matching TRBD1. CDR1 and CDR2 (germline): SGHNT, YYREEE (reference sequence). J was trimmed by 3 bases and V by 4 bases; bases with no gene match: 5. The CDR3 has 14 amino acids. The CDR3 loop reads CASSPRDRVYEQYF. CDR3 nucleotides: TGTGCCAGCAGCCCTAGGGACAGGGTCTACGAGCAGTACTTC. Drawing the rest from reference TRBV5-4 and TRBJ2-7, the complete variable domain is ETGVTQSPTHLIKTRGQQVTLRCSSQSGHNTVSWYQQALGQGPQFIFQYYREEENGRGNFPPRFSGLQFPNYSSELNVNALELDDSALYLCASSPRDRVYEQYFGPGTRLTVT.

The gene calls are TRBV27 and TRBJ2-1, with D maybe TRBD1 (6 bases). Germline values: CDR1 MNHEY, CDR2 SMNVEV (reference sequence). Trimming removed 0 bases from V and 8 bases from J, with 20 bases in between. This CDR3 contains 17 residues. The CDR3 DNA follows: TGTGCCAGCAGTTTATCGGGGGTTGGGACACGGAGTGATGAGCAGTTCTTC. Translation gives CASSLSGVGTRSDEQFF.

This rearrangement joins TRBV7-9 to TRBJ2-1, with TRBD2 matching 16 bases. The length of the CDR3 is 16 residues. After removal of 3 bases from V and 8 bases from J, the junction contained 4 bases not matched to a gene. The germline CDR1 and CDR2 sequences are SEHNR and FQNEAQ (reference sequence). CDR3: CASSFGTSGRVDEQFF. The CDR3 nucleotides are TGTGCCAGCAGCTTTGGGACTAGCGGGAGGGTAGATGAGCAGTTCTTC.

The CDR3 nucleotides are TGTGCCAGCAGCGCGCAGACGGGACTAGCGGGAGACACCGGGGAGCTGTTTTTT. Amino acid sequence: CASSAQTGLAGDTGELFF. The chain uses TRBV9 and TRBJ2-2; 14 bases are a match to TRBD2. J gave up 3 bases and V 3 bases, and 7 bases lay outside the gene matches. The CDR3 runs to 18 residues. Germline V lookup: CDR1 SGDLS, CDR2 YYNGEE.

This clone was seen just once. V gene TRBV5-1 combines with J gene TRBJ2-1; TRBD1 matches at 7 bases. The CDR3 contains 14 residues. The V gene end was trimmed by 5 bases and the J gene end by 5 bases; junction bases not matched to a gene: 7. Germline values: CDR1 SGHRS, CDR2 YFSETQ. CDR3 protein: CASRRSQGNNEQFF. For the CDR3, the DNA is TGCGCCAGCAGACGATCACAGGGGAACAATGAGCAGTTCTTC.

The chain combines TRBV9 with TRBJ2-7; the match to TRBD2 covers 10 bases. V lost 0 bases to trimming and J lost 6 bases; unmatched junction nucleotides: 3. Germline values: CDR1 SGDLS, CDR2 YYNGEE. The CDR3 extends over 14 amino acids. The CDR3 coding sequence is TGTGCCAGCAGCGTAGCGAGCGGGAGGGGCGAGCAGTACTTC. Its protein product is CASSVASGRGEQYF. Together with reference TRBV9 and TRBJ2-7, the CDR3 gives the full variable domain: DSGVTQTPKHLITATGQRVTLRCSPRSGDLSVYWYQQSLDQGLQFLIQYYNGEERAKGNILERFSAQQFPDLHSELNLSSLELGDSALYFCASSVASGRGEQYFGPGTRLTVT.

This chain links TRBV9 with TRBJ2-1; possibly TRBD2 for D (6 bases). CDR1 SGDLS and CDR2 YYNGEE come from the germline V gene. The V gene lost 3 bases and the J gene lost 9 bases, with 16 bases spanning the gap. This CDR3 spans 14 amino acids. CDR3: CASSDSGAWGEQFF. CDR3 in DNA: TGTGCCAGCAGCGATAGCGGAGCATGGGGTGAGCAGTTCTTC.

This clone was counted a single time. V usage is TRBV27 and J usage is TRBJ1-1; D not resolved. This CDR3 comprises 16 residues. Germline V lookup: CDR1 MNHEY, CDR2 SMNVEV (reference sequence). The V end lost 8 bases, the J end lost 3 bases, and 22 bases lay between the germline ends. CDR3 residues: CASAAATWVGDTEAFF. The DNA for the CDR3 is TGTGCCAGCGCCGCGGCGACTTGGGTTGGGGACACTGAAGCTTTCTTT.

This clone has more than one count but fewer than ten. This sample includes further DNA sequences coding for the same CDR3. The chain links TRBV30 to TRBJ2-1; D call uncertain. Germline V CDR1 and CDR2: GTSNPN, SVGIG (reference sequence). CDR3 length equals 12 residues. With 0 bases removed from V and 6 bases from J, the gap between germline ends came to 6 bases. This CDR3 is CAWSVLGNEQFF. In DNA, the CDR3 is TGTGCCTGGAGTGTCTTAGGCAATGAGCAGTTCTTC. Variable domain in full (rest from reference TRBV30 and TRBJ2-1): SQTIHQWPATLVQPVGSPLSLECTVEGTSNPNLYWYRQAAGRGLQLLFYSVGIGQISSEVPQNLSASRPQDRQFILSSKKLLLSDSGFYLCAWSVLGNEQFFGPGTRLTVL.

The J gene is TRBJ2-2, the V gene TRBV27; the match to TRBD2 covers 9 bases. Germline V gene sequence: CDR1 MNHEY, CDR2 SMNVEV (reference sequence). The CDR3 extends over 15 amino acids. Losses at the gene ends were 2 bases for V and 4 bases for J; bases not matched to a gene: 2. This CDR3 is CASSLTLAGTGELFF. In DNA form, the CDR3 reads TGTGCCAGCAGTTTAACACTAGCGGGCACCGGGGAGCTGTTTTTT.

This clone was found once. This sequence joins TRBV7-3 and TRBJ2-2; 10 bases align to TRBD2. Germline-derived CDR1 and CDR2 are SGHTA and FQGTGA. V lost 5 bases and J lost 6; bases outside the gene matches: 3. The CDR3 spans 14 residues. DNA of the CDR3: TGTGCCAGCAGCCCGGGACTAGCGCCCGGGGAGCTGTTTTTT. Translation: CASSPGLAPGELFF. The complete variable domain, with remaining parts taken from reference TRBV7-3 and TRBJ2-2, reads GAGVSQTPSNKVTEKGKYVELRCDPISGHTALYWYRQSLGQGPEFLIYFQGTGAADDSGLPNDRFFAVRPEGSVSTLKIQRTERGDSAVYLCASSPGLAPGELFFGEGSRLTVL.

DNA of the CDR3: TGTGCCAGCAGTGAAGCCCCTTTGACAGGGGCGGGGGAGACCCAGTACTTC. Translated, it gives CASSEAPLTGAGETQYF. The chain links TRBV6-1 to TRBJ2-5, with 8 bases matching TRBD1. Per germline, CDR1 MNHNS and CDR2 SASEGT. The CDR3 contains 17 residues. Losses at the gene ends were 0 bases for V and 5 bases for J; bases not matched to a gene: 11.

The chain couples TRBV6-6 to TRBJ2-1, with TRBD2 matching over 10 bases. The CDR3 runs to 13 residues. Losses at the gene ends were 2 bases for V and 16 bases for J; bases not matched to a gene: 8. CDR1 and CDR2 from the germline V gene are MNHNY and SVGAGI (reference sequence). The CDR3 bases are TGTGCCAGCAGTTACCCCACGGCTAGCGGGAGCTTCTTC. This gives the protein CASSYPTASGSFF.

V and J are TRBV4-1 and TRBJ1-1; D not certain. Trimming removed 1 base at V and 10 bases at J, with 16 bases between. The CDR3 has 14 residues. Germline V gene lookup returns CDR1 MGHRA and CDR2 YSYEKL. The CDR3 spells CASSQALQPIGAFF. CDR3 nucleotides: TGCGCCAGCAGCCAAGCGCTACAGCCAATCGGAGCTTTCTTT.

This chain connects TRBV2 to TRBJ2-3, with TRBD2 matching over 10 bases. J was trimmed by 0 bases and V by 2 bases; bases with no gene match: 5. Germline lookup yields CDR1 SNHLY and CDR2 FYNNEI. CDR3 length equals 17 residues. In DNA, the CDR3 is TGTGCCAGCAGTGAATCGGCTAGCGGGGGTAGCACAGATACGCAGTATTTT. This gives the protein CASSESASGGSTDTQYF.

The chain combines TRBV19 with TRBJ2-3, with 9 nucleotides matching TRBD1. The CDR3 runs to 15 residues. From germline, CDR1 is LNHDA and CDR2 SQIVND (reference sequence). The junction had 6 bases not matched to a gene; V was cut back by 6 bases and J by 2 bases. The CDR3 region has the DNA TGTGCCAGTAGCCTAGACAGGGGGGCCACAGATACGCAGTATTTT. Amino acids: CASSLDRGATDTQYF.

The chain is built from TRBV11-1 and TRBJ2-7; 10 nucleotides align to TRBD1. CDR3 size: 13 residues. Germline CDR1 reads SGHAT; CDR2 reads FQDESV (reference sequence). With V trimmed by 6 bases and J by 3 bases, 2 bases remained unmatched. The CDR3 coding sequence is TGTGCCAGCAGGGGACAGGGGATCTACGAGCAGTACTTC. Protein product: CASRGQGIYEQYF.

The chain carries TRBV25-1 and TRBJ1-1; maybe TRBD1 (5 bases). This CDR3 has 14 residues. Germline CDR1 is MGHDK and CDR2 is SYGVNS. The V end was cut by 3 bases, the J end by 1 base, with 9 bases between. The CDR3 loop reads CASSEAGPNTEAFF. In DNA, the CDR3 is TGTGCCAGCAGTGAGGCGGGGCCGAACACTGAAGCTTTCTTT. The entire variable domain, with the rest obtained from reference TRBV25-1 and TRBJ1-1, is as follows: EADIYQTPRYLVIGTGKKITLECSQTMGHDKMYWYQQDPGMELHLIHYSYGVNSTEKGDLSSESTVSRIRTEHFPLTLESARPSHTSQYLCASSEAGPNTEAFFGQGTRLTVV.

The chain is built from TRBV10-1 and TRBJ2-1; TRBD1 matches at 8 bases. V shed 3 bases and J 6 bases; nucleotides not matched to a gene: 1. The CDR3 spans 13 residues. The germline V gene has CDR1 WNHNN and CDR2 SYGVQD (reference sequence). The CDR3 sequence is CASSDRGRNEQFF. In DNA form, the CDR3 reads TGCGCCAGCAGTGACAGGGGGCGCAATGAGCAGTTCTTC.

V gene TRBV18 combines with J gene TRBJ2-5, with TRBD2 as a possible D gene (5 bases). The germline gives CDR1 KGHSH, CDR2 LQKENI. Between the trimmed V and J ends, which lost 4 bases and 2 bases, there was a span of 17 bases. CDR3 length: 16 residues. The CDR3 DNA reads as TGTGCCAGCTCACACCCGAGCGAGGGCTTTCAAGAGACCCAGTACTTC. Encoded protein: CASSHPSEGFQETQYF.

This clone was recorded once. CDR3 coding DNA: TGCGCCAGCAGCCCACAAAGGACAGGGTATAACTATGGCTACACCTTC. It codes for CASSPQRTGYNYGYTF. This chain links TRBV4-3 with TRBJ1-2; TRBD1 matches 8 bases. CDR3 length equals 16 residues. Germline lookup yields CDR1 LGHNA and CDR2 YSLEER. V was pared by 4 bases and J by 1 base, with 8 bases of the junction left unmatched.

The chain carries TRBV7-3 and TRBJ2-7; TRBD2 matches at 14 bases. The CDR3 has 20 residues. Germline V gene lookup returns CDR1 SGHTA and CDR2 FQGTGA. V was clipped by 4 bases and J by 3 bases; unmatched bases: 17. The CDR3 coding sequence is TGTGCCAGCAGCTCCACTCCTAACCGCGGGACTAGCGGGAGAAGCTACGAGCAGTACTTC. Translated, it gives CASSSTPNRGTSGRSYEQYF.

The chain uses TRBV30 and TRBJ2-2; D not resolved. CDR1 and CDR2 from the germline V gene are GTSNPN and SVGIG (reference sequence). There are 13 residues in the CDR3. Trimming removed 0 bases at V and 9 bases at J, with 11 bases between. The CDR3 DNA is TGTGCCTGGAGTGTACTGAGAGGCTGGGAGCTGTTTTTT. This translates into CAWSVLRGWELFF.

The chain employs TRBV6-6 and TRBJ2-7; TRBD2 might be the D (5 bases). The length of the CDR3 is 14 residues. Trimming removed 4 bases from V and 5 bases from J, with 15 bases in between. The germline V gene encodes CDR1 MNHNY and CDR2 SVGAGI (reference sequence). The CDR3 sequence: CASSSGGWLNEQYF. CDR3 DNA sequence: TGTGCCAGCAGTTCAGGCGGGTGGTTGAACGAGCAGTACTTC.

The CDR3 DNA follows: TGTGCCAGCAGCGCGTCAGGGGGCTATGGCTACACCTTC. Amino acids: CASSASGGYGYTF. V gene TRBV9 combines with J gene TRBJ1-2, with 7 bases matching TRBD1. In germline, CDR1 is SGDLS, CDR2 YYNGEE. The CDR3 extends over 13 amino acids. The ends lost 3 bases at V and 4 bases at J; junction bases unmatched: 3.

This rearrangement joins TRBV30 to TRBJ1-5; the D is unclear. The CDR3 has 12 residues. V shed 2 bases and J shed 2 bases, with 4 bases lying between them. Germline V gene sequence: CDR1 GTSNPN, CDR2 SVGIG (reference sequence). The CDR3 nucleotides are TGTGCCTGGAGTTTGGGCAATCAGCCCCAGCATTTT. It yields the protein CAWSLGNQPQHF.